The 8 T cell receptor beta chains reported below all come from one sample, sequenced in a study of blood T cell repertoires in COVID-19. TCRdb keeps only in-frame clones here, not all; method: immunoSEQ multiplex PCR. The table includes some 220,000 clones, 65% to 90% detected once. Sequenced material: peripheral blood. These receptors originate from a woman aged 70-85 years with COVID-19, enrolled during active disease.

The rearrangement links TRBV18 to TRBJ1-3, with D perhaps TRBD1 (6 bases). Germline CDR1 is KGHSH and CDR2 is LQKENI. Trimming removed 1 base at V and 7 bases at J, with 20 bases between. The CDR3 is made up of 17 amino acids. The CDR3 loop reads CASSPLRGASGDNTIYF. The CDR3, as DNA: TGTGCCAGCTCACCACTCCGGGGGGCAAGCGGGGACAACACCATATATTTT.

The chain carries TRBV4-3 and TRBJ1-6, with 10 bases matching TRBD1. With V trimmed by 4 bases and J by 10 bases, 7 bases remained unmatched. Germline loops: CDR1 LGHNA, CDR2 YSLEER. CDR3 length: 15 amino acids. CDR3 in amino acids: CASSLNGQGVSPLHF. For the CDR3, the DNA is TGCGCCAGCAGCCTTAACGGACAGGGGGTCTCACCCCTCCACTTT.

The chain links TRBV5-1 to TRBJ1-1, with D unresolved. The CDR3 is 14 residues long. V gave up 3 bases and J gave up 3 bases, with 12 bases separating them. Per the germline V gene, CDR1 is SGHRS and CDR2 is YFSETQ. The CDR3, as DNA: TGCGCCAGCAGCTCGGGTACGTGGGACACTGAAGCTTTCTTT. It translates to CASSSGTWDTEAFF.

The chain is built from TRBV10-3 and TRBJ2-2, with 8 bases aligning to TRBD2. The CDR3 is 15 residues long. V lost 0 bases, J lost 6 bases, and 3 bases stayed unmatched. Germline assignment: CDR1 ENHRY and CDR2 SYGVKD. DNA of the CDR3: TGTGCCATCAGTGAGTCGACTAGCGCTGCCGGGGAGCTGTTTTTT. It encodes CAISESTSAAGELFF.

The rearrangement links TRBV5-1 to TRBJ1-6; the match to TRBD1 covers 7 bases. The V gene end was trimmed by 1 base and the J gene end by 2 bases; junction bases not matched to a gene: 0. This CDR3 is 15 amino acids long. Germline CDR1 and CDR2: SGHRS and YFSETQ. The CDR3 DNA reads TGCGCCAGCAGCTTGCAGGGGGCCTATAATTCACCCCTCCACTTT. It translates to CASSLQGAYNSPLHF.

This clone showed up just once. This rearrangement joins TRBV2 to TRBJ2-1; 16 bases fit TRBD2. Germline V gene data show CDR1 as SNHLY and CDR2 as FYNNEI. The V and J ends lost 7 bases and 0 bases, in that order; junction bases with no gene match: 12. CDR3 length equals 20 residues. CDR3 residues: CASMTTPGLAGGHSYNEQFF. The DNA of the CDR3 is TGTGCCAGCATGACGACTCCGGGACTAGCGGGAGGGCACTCCTACAATGAGCAGTTCTTC. Combining the CDR3 with reference TRBV2 and TRBJ2-1 gives the whole variable domain EPEVTQTPSHQVTQMGQEVILRCVPISNHLYFYWYRQILGQKVEFLVSFYNNEISEKSEIFDDQFSVERPDGSNFTLKIRSTKLEDSAMYFCASMTTPGLAGGHSYNEQFFGPGTRLTVL.

CDR3 DNA: TGTGCCAGCAGTTACCTTACAGGGGGCCGTGAAAAACTGTTTTTT. Its translation is CASSYLTGGREKLFF. This chain links TRBV6-5 with TRBJ1-4; the match to TRBD1 covers 9 bases. The V gene end was trimmed by 2 bases and the J gene end by 7 bases; junction bases not matched to a gene: 5. This CDR3 contains 15 residues. CDR1 is MNHEY, CDR2 SVGAGI, per germline.

This clone appeared many times. Written as DNA, the CDR3 is TGTGCCAGCAGCCAGCGGGACGGGTATGGCTACACCTTC. It yields the protein CASSQRDGYGYTF. The chain carries TRBV3-1 (or the pseudogene TRBV3-2) and TRBJ1-2, with a possible D match to TRBD1 (5 bases). Germline V gene lookup returns CDR1 LGHDT and CDR2 YNNKEL (reference sequence). V was clipped by 3 bases and J by 5 bases, with 10 bases between them. CDR3 length equals 13 residues.